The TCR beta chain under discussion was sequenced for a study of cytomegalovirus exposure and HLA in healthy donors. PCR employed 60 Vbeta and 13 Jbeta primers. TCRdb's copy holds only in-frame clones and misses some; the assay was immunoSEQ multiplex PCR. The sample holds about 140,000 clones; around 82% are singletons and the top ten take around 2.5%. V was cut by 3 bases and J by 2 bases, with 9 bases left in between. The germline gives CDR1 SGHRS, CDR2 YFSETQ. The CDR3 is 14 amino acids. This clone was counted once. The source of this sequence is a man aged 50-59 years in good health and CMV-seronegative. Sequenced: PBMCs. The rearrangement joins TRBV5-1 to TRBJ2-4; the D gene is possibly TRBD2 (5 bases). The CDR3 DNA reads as TGCGCCAGCAGCTCGGGGTCTACCAAAAACATTCAGTACTTC. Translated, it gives CASSSGSTKNIQYF.